Each of the 18 T cell receptor beta chains below was sequenced from the same sample in a study of cytomegalovirus exposure and HLA in healthy donors. PCR employed 60 Vbeta and 13 Jbeta primers. The method was immunoSEQ multiplex PCR; TCRdb's version includes in-frame clones alone and lacks a portion of them. The sample lists some 65,000 clones; approximately 78% were seen once. The sample was PBMCs. The source is a girl aged 10 to 17 in good health and CMV-seropositive.

The DNA of the CDR3 is TGCGCCAGCAGCCAAGGTCAGGCAGGGGGCGAGACCCAGTACTTC. This translates into CASSQGQAGGETQYF. The V and J genes are TRBV4-1 and TRBJ2-5; TRBD1 aligns across 8 bases. The germline V gene has CDR1 MGHRA and CDR2 YSYEKL. This CDR3 has 15 residues. The V segment lost 1 base and the J segment 5 bases; nucleotides outside the gene matches: 6.

The V call is TRBV27, the J call TRBJ2-7, with D tentatively TRBD1 (5 bases). V dropped 4 bases and J dropped 2 bases, with 6 bases sitting between them. CDR3 length: 12 residues. CDR1 is MNHEY, CDR2 SMNVEV, per germline (reference sequence). The DNA for the CDR3 is TGTGCCAGCAGTTCGACAGCCTACGAGCAGTACTTC. Its protein is CASSSTAYEQYF.

The gene calls are TRBV6-1 and TRBJ2-1, with a tentative D call TRBD2 (5 bases). There are 13 residues in the CDR3. Germline V gene sequence: CDR1 MNHNS, CDR2 SASEGT. V lost 7 bases and J 8 bases, leaving 15 bases between the germline ends. The CDR3: CASTRGIGYEQFF. In DNA, the CDR3 is TGTGCCAGCACCCGGGGTATTGGCTATGAGCAGTTCTTC.

This clone was counted between two and nine times. The rearrangement joins TRBV7-9 to TRBJ2-5, with a possible D match to TRBD2 (6 bases). The CDR3 runs 11 residues. Germline V gene sequence: CDR1 SEHNR, CDR2 FQNEAQ (reference sequence). Trimming shortened V by 3 bases and J by 7 bases, and 6 bases separated the two germline ends. In DNA form, the CDR3 reads TGTGCCAGCAGCTTGGGAGGGACCCAGTACTTC. As protein: CASSLGGTQYF. Full variable domain (rest looked up from reference TRBV7-9 and TRBJ2-5): DTGVSQNPRHKITKRGQNVTFRCDPISEHNRLYWYRQTLGQGPEFLTYFQNEAQLEKSRLLSDRFSAERPKGSFSTLEIQRTEQGDSAMYLCASSLGGTQYFGPGTRLLVL.

The CDR3 DNA follows: TGTGCCACCAGCACACGCGGCAGACTGACAGATACGCAGTATTTT. It codes for CATSTRGRLTDTQYF. V usage is TRBV15 and J usage is TRBJ2-3; no reliable D call. V dropped 4 bases and J dropped 3 bases, with 14 bases sitting between them. Germline V CDR1 and CDR2: LNHNV, YYDKDF (reference sequence). The CDR3 covers 15 residues.

J is TRBJ1-1 and V is TRBV5-1; 7 bases are shared with TRBD1. V gave up 4 bases and J gave up 0 bases; unmatched junction bases: 6. CDR1 SGHRS and CDR2 YFSETQ come from the germline V gene. CDR3 length: 15 residues. The DNA of the CDR3 is TGCGCCAGCAGCCCCGCCGGACAGGTGAACACTGAAGCTTTCTTT. As protein: CASSPAGQVNTEAFF.

This chain joins TRBV2 and TRBJ2-7, with TRBD2 as a possible D gene (6 bases). V was shortened by 6 bases and J by 0 bases, with 15 bases between the two germline ends. CDR1 is SNHLY and CDR2 is FYNNEI in the germline V gene. This CDR3 comprises 15 residues. The CDR3: CASRFRDGSSYEQYF. DNA for the CDR3: TGTGCCAGCAGGTTCCGGGACGGGAGCTCCTACGAGCAGTACTTC.

A few counts support this clone. J is TRBJ1-2 and V is TRBV28; D call uncertain. V dropped 4 bases and J dropped 6 bases, with 18 bases sitting between them. Germline CDR1 is MDHEN and CDR2 is SYDVKM. The CDR3 spans 15 residues. CDR3 loop: CASSSPLINEDGYTF. CDR3 sequence (DNA): TGTGCCAGCAGTTCACCGCTCATAAATGAGGATGGCTACACCTTC.

The gene calls are TRBV5-1 and TRBJ2-3, with D possibly being TRBD1 (6 bases). The CDR3 totals 14 residues. CDR1 is SGHRS and CDR2 is YFSETQ in the germline V gene. Trimming took 4 bases from V and 3 from J, leaving 12 bases between them. The CDR3 nucleotides read TGCGCCAGCAGCCCTGGACAGCGGACAGATACGCAGTATTTT. This codes for CASSPGQRTDTQYF.

The V gene is TRBV28, the J gene TRBJ1-5; D unresolved. The germline gives CDR1 MDHEN, CDR2 SYDVKM. The CDR3 has 14 residues. V lost 8 bases, J lost 2 bases, and 13 bases lay in between. CDR3: CASQEVQGNQPQHF. The DNA for the CDR3 is TGTGCCAGCCAGGAGGTCCAGGGCAATCAGCCCCAGCATTTT.

This clone was observed a handful of times. The chain joins TRBV6-1 to TRBJ2-7; 11 positions match TRBD1. Germline assignment: CDR1 MNHNS and CDR2 SASEGT. Trimming cost V 3 bases and J 7 bases; bases outside gene matches: 5. The CDR3 sequence is 14 residues long. The CDR3 nucleotides are TGTGCCAGCAGTGACGGACAGGGGGCTTGGGAGCAGTACTTC. It codes for CASSDGQGAWEQYF.

The chain recombines TRBV7-2 with TRBJ2-7, with 11 nucleotides matching TRBD2. The V gene end was trimmed by 4 bases and the J gene end by 5 bases; junction bases not matched to a gene: 10. This CDR3 region has 16 residues. The germline V gene has CDR1 SGHTA and CDR2 FQGNSA. CDR3 coding DNA: TGTGCCAGCAGCTCGCTCACTAGCGGGAGTTTCCACGAGCAGTACTTC. Encoded protein: CASSSLTSGSFHEQYF. Full variable domain (rest looked up from reference TRBV7-2 and TRBJ2-7): GAGVSQSPSNKVTEKGKDVELRCDPISGHTALYWYRQSLGQGLEFLIYFQGNSAPDKSGLPSDRFSAERTGGSVSTLTIQRTQQEDSAVYLCASSSLTSGSFHEQYFGPGTRLTVT.

This chain connects TRBV6-5 to TRBJ1-2; D is undetermined. The CDR3 spans 15 residues. In germline, CDR1 is MNHEY, CDR2 SVGAGI. V lost 5 bases to trimming and J lost 4 bases, with 17 bases between them. CDR3: CASSTPVSGSYGYTF. The CDR3, as DNA: TGTGCCAGCAGTACCCCGGTGTCAGGTAGCTATGGCTACACCTTC.

The V call is TRBV30, the J call TRBJ1-2; 7 bases are shared with TRBD1. V dropped 5 bases and J dropped 6; count of bases not matched to a gene: 12. Germline assignment: CDR1 GTSNPN and CDR2 SVGIG (reference sequence). The CDR3 is 14 residues long. The CDR3 is CAWGPPGTEDGYTF. As DNA, the CDR3 is TGTGCCTGGGGGCCTCCCGGGACAGAAGATGGCTACACCTTC.

This clone was recorded only once. This may arise from a read error, as a much more abundant clone is one base away. This sequence joins TRBV2 and TRBJ1-5, with 7 positions matching TRBD1. Germline trimming cut 6 bases from V and 0 bases from J; bases unmatched to any gene: 2. This CDR3 spans 14 amino acids. Germline CDR1 and CDR2: SNHLY and FYNNEI. The CDR3 loop is CASSGDSSNQPQHF. The CDR3 DNA reads TGTGCCAGCAGCGGGGACAGTAGCAATCAGCCCCAGCATTTT. The full variable domain, completed using reference TRBV2 and TRBJ1-5, is EPEVTQTPSHQVTQMGQEVILRCVPISNHLYFYWYRQILGQKVEFLVSFYNNEISEKSEIFDDQFSVERPDGSNFTLKIRSTKLEDSAMYFCASSGDSSNQPQHFGDGTRLSIL.

DNA for the CDR3: TGTGCCAGCAGGCCAGGGGGCCCTGAAGCTTTCTTT. As protein: CASRPGGPEAFF. The chain couples TRBV2 to TRBJ1-1, with 8 bases matching TRBD1. The CDR3 covers 12 residues. J gave up 6 bases and V 6 bases, and 3 bases lay outside the gene matches. CDR1 is SNHLY, CDR2 FYNNEI, per germline.

The CDR3 protein is CASSPSGSRYEQYF. CDR3 nucleotide sequence: TGTGCCAGTAGCCCCAGCGGGAGCAGGTACGAGCAGTACTTC. V and J are TRBV19 and TRBJ2-7, with 8 bases identical to TRBD2. Germline CDR1 and CDR2: LNHDA and SQIVND (reference sequence). V shed 6 bases and J 4 bases; nucleotides not matched to a gene: 8. The CDR3 has 14 amino acids. Full variable domain (outside the CDR3, taken from reference TRBV19 and TRBJ2-7): DGGITQSPKYLFRKEGQNVTLSCEQNLNHDAMYWYRQDPGQGLRLIYYSQIVNDFQKGDIAEGYSVSREKKESFPLTVTSAQKNPTAFYLCASSPSGSRYEQYFGPGTRLTVT.

In this sample, this clone turned up a few times. This chain links TRBV4-1 with TRBJ2-1, with 7 bases lining up with TRBD2. CDR3 length: 17 amino acids. With 0 bases clipped from V and 7 bases from J, the junction kept 12 bases outside the gene matches. Germline V CDR1 and CDR2: MGHRA, YSYEKL. CDR3 sequence reads: CASSQDLAREGLNEQFF. The CDR3 nucleotides are TGCGCCAGCAGCCAAGATCTAGCGAGGGAGGGGCTGAATGAGCAGTTCTTC.